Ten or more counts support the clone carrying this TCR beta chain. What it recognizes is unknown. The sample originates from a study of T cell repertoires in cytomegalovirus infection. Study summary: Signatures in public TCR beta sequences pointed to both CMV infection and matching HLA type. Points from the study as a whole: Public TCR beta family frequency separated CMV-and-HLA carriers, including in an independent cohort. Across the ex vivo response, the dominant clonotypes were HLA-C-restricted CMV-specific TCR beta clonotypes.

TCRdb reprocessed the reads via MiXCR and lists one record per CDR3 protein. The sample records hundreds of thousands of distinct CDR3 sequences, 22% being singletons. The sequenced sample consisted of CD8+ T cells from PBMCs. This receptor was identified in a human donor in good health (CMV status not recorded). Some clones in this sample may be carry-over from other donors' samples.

CDR3 sequence: CASSQDDGKRGEAFF. DNA for the CDR3: TGTGCCAGCAGCCAAGATGACGGTAAGAGGGGTGAAGCTTTCTTT. This sequence joins TRBV4-2 and TRBJ1-1, with D perhaps matching TRBD1 (5 bases). The CDR3 sequence is 15 residues long. V was pared by 0 bases and J by 7 bases, with 15 bases between. Germline CDR1 is LGHNA and CDR2 is YNFKEQ.